Below, 32 T cell receptor beta chains from the same sample are listed, as sequenced in a study of beta chain features in type 1 diabetes. General observations from the study: A moderate, significant TCRB CDR3 shortening appeared in type 1 diabetes across four CD4+ subsets.

Isolated RNA was reverse transcribed in full, so expressed TCRB transcripts were sequenced. Profiling relied on immunoSEQ multiplex PCR, and the TCRdb table lists in-frame clones only, not all of them. The sample consists of 100,000 to 150,000 clones, approximately 15% of them appearing once. Their recognized antigens are unknown. Sequenced: central memory CD4+ T cells from blood. These receptors were collected from a young man with type 1 diabetes.

As to this clone: This may come from a read error, since a much larger clone is one base off. The rearrangement links TRBV9 to TRBJ2-1; 8 nucleotides match TRBD2. The CDR3 has 15 residues. Looked up from germline, CDR1 is SGDLS and CDR2 is YYNGEE. V dropped 0 bases and J dropped 5; count of bases not matched to a gene: 4. CDR3 sequence (DNA): TGTGCCAGCAGCGTAGGAGCGGGGGCTCACAATGAGCAGTTCTTC. This encodes CASSVGAGAHNEQFF. The variable domain in full, completed from reference TRBV9 and TRBJ2-1, reads DSGVTQTPKHLITATGQRVTLRCSPRSGDLSVYWYQQSLDQGLQFLIQYYNGEERAKGNILERFSAQQFPDLHSELNLSSLELGDSALYFCASSVGAGAHNEQFFGPGTRLTVL.

V is TRBV2 and J is TRBJ1-1; D uncertain. The CDR3 has 12 residues. Germline V lookup: CDR1 SNHLY, CDR2 FYNNEI. The ends were cut back, 6 bases at V and 0 bases at J, with 5 bases in the middle. The CDR3 coding sequence is TGTGCCAGCAGAGGGATGAACACTGAAGCTTTCTTT. Protein: CASRGMNTEAFF.

This clone has more than one count but fewer than ten. This rearrangement joins TRBV10-3 to TRBJ2-7; 10 bases fit TRBD2. This CDR3 has 14 amino acids. Germline loops: CDR1 ENHRY, CDR2 SYGVKD. The V gene end was trimmed by 8 bases and the J gene end by 7 bases; junction bases not matched to a gene: 11. CDR3 bases: TGTGCCATCGGACCCGGGACTAGCGACGGAGAGCAGTACTTC. Protein product: CAIGPGTSDGEQYF.

This clone was detected a few times. Other nucleotide sequences in the sample specify the same CDR3. The chain uses TRBV7-2 and TRBJ2-1; 10 nucleotides agree with TRBD2. V was clipped by 5 bases and J by 5 bases; unmatched bases: 6. The germline V gene has CDR1 SGHTA and CDR2 FQGNSA. The CDR3 covers 15 residues. CDR3 in amino acids: CASSPRTSGNNEQFF. In DNA, the CDR3 is TGTGCCAGCAGCCCTAGGACTAGCGGAAACAATGAGCAGTTCTTC.

This chain joins TRBV5-1 and TRBJ2-1, with 7 bases aligning to TRBD2. V lost 0 bases, J lost 6 bases, and 6 bases stayed unmatched. This CDR3 is 15 amino acids long. Germline assignment: CDR1 SGHRS and CDR2 YFSETQ. The CDR3 loop reads CASSLEAAGLNEQFF. DNA for the CDR3: TGCGCCAGCAGCTTGGAGGCAGCGGGGCTCAATGAGCAGTTCTTC. The variable domain in full, with the rest retrieved from reference TRBV5-1 and TRBJ2-1, is KAGVTQTPRYLIKTRGQQVTLSCSPISGHRSVSWYQQTPGQGLQFLFEYFSETQRNKGNFPGRFSGRQFSNSRSEMNVSTLELGDSALYLCASSLEAAGLNEQFFGPGTRLTVL.

This clone was detected a few times. The chain employs TRBV15 and TRBJ1-2; TRBD1 aligns across 8 bases. In germline, CDR1 is LNHNV, CDR2 YYDKDF (reference sequence). This CDR3 has 13 amino acids. V shed 7 bases and J 5 bases; nucleotides not matched to a gene: 6. CDR3: CATNTGTGYGYTF. The CDR3 DNA is TGTGCCACCAACACCGGGACAGGATATGGCTACACCTTC.

The chain has TRBV5-4 and TRBJ2-6; a possible D gene is TRBD2 (5 bases). Trimming shortened V by 4 bases and J by 2 bases, and 7 bases separated the two germline ends. CDR1 is SGHNT and CDR2 is YYREEE in the germline V gene (reference sequence). CDR3 size: 14 residues. CDR3 nucleotides: TGTGCCAGCAGCGCGGGCGCTGGGGCCAACGTCCTGACTTTC. The encoded protein is CASSAGAGANVLTF.

The chain links TRBV30 to TRBJ2-5; D tentatively fits TRBD1 or TRBD2 (5 bases each). CDR3 length: 15 amino acids. Trimming left V 2 bases short and J 3 bases short, with 16 bases between. Germline V gene lookup returns CDR1 GTSNPN and CDR2 SVGIG (reference sequence). The CDR3 is CAWSPPGALKETQYF. DNA of the CDR3: TGTGCCTGGAGTCCACCCGGGGCCTTAAAAGAGACCCAGTACTTC.

Remarks on this clone: The sample carries other DNA sequences with the same CDR3. The chain couples TRBV5-1 to TRBJ2-2, with 7 bases identical to TRBD1. CDR1 and CDR2 from the germline V gene are SGHRS and YFSETQ. This CDR3 is 15 amino acids long. V lost 2 bases to trimming and J lost 0 bases; unmatched junction nucleotides: 1. The CDR3 sequence: CASSFGTANTGELFF. The CDR3 nucleotides are TGCGCCAGCAGCTTTGGGACAGCGAACACCGGGGAGCTGTTTTTT.

For this clone: Other nucleotide sequences in the sample specify the same CDR3. The chain uses TRBV5-1 and TRBJ2-1, with TRBD2 matching over 11 bases. This CDR3 is built from 16 residues. Trimming at V came to 0 bases and at J to 7 bases, leaving 6 bases not matched to a gene. Per germline, CDR1 SGHRS and CDR2 YFSETQ. The CDR3 DNA follows: TGCGCCAGCAGCTTGGAGCTAGCGGGAGGACGGAATGAGCAGTTCTTC. Its protein product is CASSLELAGGRNEQFF.

This clone occurred many times. This chain uses TRBV7-9 with TRBJ1-1; 9 bases line up with TRBD1. This CDR3 is built from 14 residues. With 7 bases clipped from V and 1 base from J, the junction kept 4 bases outside the gene matches. Germline assignment: CDR1 SEHNR and CDR2 FQNEAQ (reference sequence). CDR3 region: CASTSGQGNTEAFF. The CDR3 DNA is TGTGCCAGCACCTCGGGACAGGGGAACACTGAAGCTTTCTTT.

The J gene is TRBJ2-1, the V gene TRBV4-1; TRBD1 aligns across 7 bases. This CDR3 is built from 13 residues. CDR1 and CDR2 from the germline V gene are MGHRA and YSYEKL. With V trimmed by 4 bases and J by 7 bases, 4 bases remained unmatched. This CDR3 reads CASSRVQGNEQFF. Written as DNA, the CDR3 is TGCGCCAGCAGCCGGGTACAGGGGAATGAGCAGTTCTTC.

V is TRBV2 and J is TRBJ2-3; possible D gene TRBD1, 5 bases. The CDR3 is 14 residues long. The germline CDR1 and CDR2 sequences are SNHLY and FYNNEI. Trimming removed 2 bases from V and 5 bases from J, with 11 bases in between. This CDR3 is CASSESGPEDTQYF. CDR3 nucleotides: TGTGCCAGCAGTGAATCAGGGCCTGAAGATACGCAGTATTTT.

The sample holds a few counts of this clone. This chain uses TRBV30 with TRBJ2-3; possibly TRBD1 or TRBD2 for D (5 bases each). The V end was cut by 4 bases, the J end by 1 base, with 21 bases between. Germline values: CDR1 GTSNPN, CDR2 SVGIG (reference sequence). This CDR3 has 17 residues. As DNA, the CDR3 is TGTGCCTGGAACCATTTTTGGGACCGACTGGGCACAGATACGCAGTATTTT. It yields the protein CAWNHFWDRLGTDTQYF.

Notes on this clone: The sample has other DNA sequences that encode this CDR3 too. V usage is TRBV29-1 and J usage is TRBJ1-4; TRBD1 agrees at 12 bases. Germline CDR1 reads SQVTM; CDR2 reads ANQGSEA. V was clipped by 0 bases and J by 6 bases; unmatched bases: 5. The CDR3 is 16 amino acids. CDR3 bases: TGCAGCGTTGAAGACGGAGGGACAGGGGGCTATGAAAAACTGTTTTTT. This sequence encodes CSVEDGGTGGYEKLFF.

This clone was observed a few times. The chain is built from TRBV4-2 and TRBJ2-3; no clear D. CDR3 length equals 17 residues. Per germline, CDR1 LGHNA and CDR2 YNFKEQ. Deletions cut 4 bases from V and 0 bases from J, with 17 bases between. The CDR3 DNA reads as TGTGCCAGCAGCCTTGATGTGGTAGCACGGAGCACAGATACGCAGTATTTT. This gives the protein CASSLDVVARSTDTQYF.

The V and J genes are TRBV19 and TRBJ1-5; 9 nucleotides line up with TRBD1. The V gene's germline CDR1 is LNHDA and CDR2 SQIVND (reference sequence). The CDR3 has 15 amino acids. Losses at the gene ends were 5 bases for V and 4 bases for J; bases not matched to a gene: 6. CDR3 bases: TGTGCCAGTAGTGTTCGGACAGGGGAGAATCAGCCCCAGCATTTT. Encoded protein: CASSVRTGENQPQHF.

This clone showed up just a few times. The chain is built from TRBV27 and TRBJ2-7; the D gene is possibly TRBD1 (5 bases). Germline V gives CDR1 MNHEY, CDR2 SMNVEV (reference sequence). The length of the CDR3 is 14 residues. V dropped 2 bases and J dropped 3 bases, with 11 bases sitting between them. As DNA, the CDR3 is TGTGCCAGCAGTTTACAAGGACATTTCTACGAGCAGTACTTC. Protein product: CASSLQGHFYEQYF.

This clone appeared a single time. The chain links TRBV2 to TRBJ2-7; 8 bases fit TRBD1. The CDR3 is 13 amino acids. The V and J ends lost 7 bases and 6 bases, in that order; junction bases with no gene match: 8. Germline loops: CDR1 SNHLY, CDR2 FYNNEI. For the CDR3, the DNA is TGTGCCAGCAATCCCCAGGGGGCGGGCGAGCAGTACTTC. Its translation is CASNPQGAGEQYF.

This clone was detected a few times. The V call is TRBV5-1, the J call TRBJ2-5, with D possibly TRBD1 on 6 matching bases. Germline CDR1 and CDR2: SGHRS and YFSETQ. There are 14 residues in the CDR3. V was cut by 4 bases and J by 2 bases, with 12 bases left in between. Written as DNA, the CDR3 is TGCGCCAGCAGCCGGGTCACAGGGCAAGAGACCCAGTACTTC. It encodes CASSRVTGQETQYF.

This rearrangement joins TRBV30 to TRBJ1-2, with D unclear. This CDR3 has 12 residues. Germline CDR1 and CDR2: GTSNPN and SVGIG (reference sequence). Trimming cost V 1 base and J 4 bases, with 7 bases left between them. The CDR3 sequence: CAWSGQSYGYTF. CDR3 DNA sequence: TGTGCCTGGAGTGGGCAGTCCTATGGCTACACCTTC.

This clone has just a few counts. The rearrangement uses TRBV6-5 and TRBJ1-4; unclear D gene. V lost 5 bases to trimming and J lost 11 bases, with 12 bases between them. This CDR3 is 12 amino acids long. CDR1 is MNHEY and CDR2 is SVGAGI in the germline V gene. The CDR3 DNA reads TGTGCCAGCAGTGAGGGCCGAGGGAAACTGTTTTTT. Its translation is CASSEGRGKLFF.

This clone was observed a handful of times. The chain couples TRBV6-1 to TRBJ2-7, with a possible D match to TRBD2 (5 bases). This CDR3 has 15 amino acids. V dropped 5 bases and J dropped 3 bases, with 17 bases sitting between them. Germline V gene data show CDR1 as MNHNS and CDR2 as SASEGT. CDR3 protein: CASSSRDPLFYEQYF. CDR3 bases: TGTGCCAGCAGTTCCCGGGATCCCTTATTCTACGAGCAGTACTTC.

The chain uses TRBV4-3 and TRBJ1-6; 9 bases agree with TRBD1. The germline V gene encodes CDR1 LGHNA and CDR2 YSLEER. This CDR3 has 15 residues. Trimming at V came to 4 bases and at J to 7 bases, leaving 5 bases not matched to a gene. CDR3 DNA sequence: TGCGCCAGCAGCCCCCGGACAGGGGCGAATTCACCCCTCCACTTT. It yields the protein CASSPRTGANSPLHF.

This clone was recorded a few times. V usage is TRBV29-1 and J usage is TRBJ2-6; TRBD2 is a possible D gene (6 bases). The CDR3 extends over 15 amino acids. V gave up 4 bases and J gave up 0 bases, with 10 bases separating them. The germline V gene has CDR1 SQVTM and CDR2 ANQGSEA. CDR3 sequence (DNA): TGCAGCGTTGGAGTCGGGGGCTCTGGGGCCAACGTCCTGACTTTC. Translation: CSVGVGGSGANVLTF.

This clone occurred many times. The V gene is TRBV6-1, the J gene TRBJ2-1; 14 positions agree with TRBD2. V trimming: 5 bases; J trimming: 14 bases; junction bases outside the gene matches: 11. Germline assignment: CDR1 MNHNS and CDR2 SASEGT. There are 15 residues in the CDR3. The CDR3 region is CASSLVGQGLAGEFF. In nucleotides, the CDR3 is TGTGCCAGCAGTCTAGTAGGACAGGGACTAGCGGGAGAGTTCTTC.

CDR3 in DNA: TGTGCCAGCAGCGAGCCCTCCGGGGCCAACGTCCTGACTTTC. Protein product: CASSEPSGANVLTF. The J gene is TRBJ2-6, the V gene TRBV9; D unresolved. The V gene's germline CDR1 is SGDLS and CDR2 YYNGEE. The CDR3 runs 14 residues. Trimming removed 3 bases from V and 4 bases from J, with 8 bases in between.

This clone was detected many times. The chain carries TRBV20-1 and TRBJ2-7; D unresolved. CDR1 is DFQATT and CDR2 is SNEGSKA in the germline V gene (reference sequence). With 1 base removed from V and 9 bases from J, the gap between germline ends came to 10 bases. This CDR3 is built from 11 residues. This CDR3 is CSARGVEWQYF. CDR3 DNA sequence: TGCAGTGCTAGAGGGGTTGAGTGGCAGTACTTC.

There are a few counts of this clone. The chain joins TRBV5-4 to TRBJ2-3; D remains ambiguous. V gave up 0 bases and J gave up 0 bases, with 5 bases separating them. Germline loops: CDR1 SGHNT, CDR2 YYREEE (reference sequence). The CDR3 sequence is 14 residues long. The CDR3 loop reads CASSLDPSTDTQYF. DNA for the CDR3: TGTGCCAGCAGCTTGGACCCTAGCACAGATACGCAGTATTTT.

The gene calls are TRBV19 and TRBJ1-1; D unclear. V lost 6 bases and J lost 0, with 17 bases in between. Germline CDR1 LNHDA, CDR2 SQIVND (reference sequence). This CDR3 region has 16 residues. The DNA for the CDR3 is TGTGCCAGTAGACCCCTGTTGGGGAGGATGAACACTGAAGCTTTCTTT. Translated: CASRPLLGRMNTEAFF.

The chain carries TRBV11-2 and TRBJ2-4; TRBD2 might be the D (5 bases). Germline values: CDR1 SGHAT, CDR2 FQNNGV. The ends were cut back, 5 bases at V and 9 bases at J, with 17 bases in the middle. The CDR3 runs to 14 residues. The CDR3 nucleotides are TGTGCCAGCAGCCAAAGACCAGAAGGGAGCATTCAGTACTTC. Translation: CASSQRPEGSIQYF. Using reference TRBV11-2 and TRBJ2-4 for the parts outside the CDR3, the full variable domain is EAGVAQSPRYKIIEKRQSVAFWCNPISGHATLYWYQQILGQGPKLLIQFQNNGVVDDSQLPKDRFSAERLKGVDSTLKIQPAKLEDSAVYLCASSQRPEGSIQYFGAGTRLSVL.

This clone appeared a single time. The chain combines TRBV7-9 with TRBJ2-4; D is uncertain. Trimming left V 2 bases short and J 3 bases short, with 17 bases between. This CDR3 region has 17 residues. The germline V gene encodes CDR1 SEHNR and CDR2 FQNEAQ (reference sequence). The CDR3 sequence: CASSLSAALPSKNIQYF. DNA of the CDR3: TGTGCCAGCAGCTTATCGGCGGCCTTGCCGAGCAAAAACATTCAGTACTTC. The full variable domain, in which reference TRBV7-9 and TRBJ2-4 provide the parts outside the CDR3, is DTGVSQNPRHKITKRGQNVTFRCDPISEHNRLYWYRQTLGQGPEFLTYFQNEAQLEKSRLLSDRFSAERPKGSFSTLEIQRTEQGDSAMYLCASSLSAALPSKNIQYFGAGTRLSVL.